This T cell receptor beta chain was found in a study of T cells in Graves' hyperthyroidism and ophthalmopathy. Broader study findings: Among clonotypes expanded in thyroid above 0.001, most were also found in blood.

In this sample, this clonotype turned up many times. Antigen: not known. The ends were cut back, 1 base at V and 6 bases at J, with 14 bases in the middle. CDR1 is LGHDT and CDR2 is YNNKEL in the germline V gene (reference sequence). The CDR3 is made up of 15 amino acids. Amplification yielded TCR beta CDR3 regions, with RNA transcripts as the source. A set of HTBI primers served as the primers for a first-round RT-PCR of the TCR CDR3. TCRdb ran MiXCR on the multiplex PCR reads and lists one entry per CDR3 protein. Of roughly 300,000 distinct CDR3 sequences listed, about 14% are singletons. The diagnoses drew upon clinical symptoms, serum thyroxine and TRAb, thyroid ultrasound and orbital computed tomography.

The material sequenced was blood. The chain couples TRBV3-1 to TRBJ2-3; D perhaps matches TRBD2 (5 bases). The receptor was isolated from a woman in her 30s with Graves' hyperthyroidism. The CDR3 reads CASSQVRAPGDTQYF. CDR3 nucleotides: TGTGCCAGCAGCCAAGTCCGGGCCCCGGGGGATACGCAGTATTTT.